Given below is one T cell receptor beta chain in context. These data are taken from a study of control samples from healthy donors and cancer patients. The CDR3 length is 11 residues. Trimming took off 2 bases at V and 8 bases at J, with 4 bases between the two ends. CDR1 and CDR2 from the germline V gene are MDHEN and SYDVKM. Sequencing used immunoSEQ multiplex PCR; TCRdb keeps in-frame clones, though not all of them. The table lists about 140,000 clones, 85% to 95% of them singletons. V usage is TRBV28 and J usage is TRBJ2-1, with D hard to call. The source of this sequence is a man aged 40-50 years in good health. Specimen: blood. CDR3 protein: CASSLGDEQFF. CDR3 DNA sequence: TGTGCCAGCAGTTTAGGTGATGAGCAGTTCTTC.